This T cell receptor (beta chain) came from a study of blood T cell repertoires in COVID-19. Study background: Nucleic acid was either cDNA or gDNA, and it came from T cells, B-cell-depleted T cells, or PBMCs.

Participant age was about 18 to 95 years, and participants resided in fewer than 25 US areas. Participants' own reports of clinical history determined their cohort assignment. The CDR3 spans 14 residues. The V end was cut by 7 bases, the J end by 2 bases, with 11 bases between. Per the germline V gene, CDR1 is SGHAT and CDR2 is FQNNGV. Per the authors' pipeline: Estimates of nucleated cell counts were drawn from the amplification of reference gene primers. The repertoire was sequenced with immunoSEQ multiplex PCR; TCRdb's copy has only in-frame clones and lacks some. D and trimming were read from the DNA, whereas the V and J calls and clone size are those reported in that table. This table has about 200,000 clones, about 80% appearing once.

The chain links TRBV11-2 to TRBJ1-4; unclear D gene. Sequenced sample: PBMCs or T cells enriched from blood (not recorded which). This clonotype was sampled from a woman aged 55 to 70 with acute COVID-19. This CDR3 reads CASKLFGTNEKLFF. CDR3 nucleotides: TGTGCCAGCAAACTTTTCGGGACTAATGAAAAACTGTTTTTT.